Shown below are 24 T cell receptor beta chains from a single sample sequenced in a study of blood T cells in healthy people across ages. The use of a sample-barcoded 5' primer and a J-beta primer mix characterized a second PCR of roughly 6 to 11 cycles. Each CDR3 protein is one row after TCRdb ran MiXCR on the 5' RACE reads. The sample shows about 1.6 million distinct CDR3 sequences, about 32% of them seen only once. What was sequenced was blood. The receptors come from a woman aged 25 to 39 in good health.

The genes are TRBV28 and TRBJ2-3; 10 nucleotides align to TRBD2. The CDR3 contains 15 residues. Trimming took 5 bases from V and 6 from J; bases not matched to a gene: 8. The germline V gene encodes CDR1 MDHEN and CDR2 SYDVKM. CDR3 residues: CASSPSGRAEDTQYF. In nucleotides, the CDR3 is TGTGCCAGCAGTCCGAGCGGGAGGGCTGAGGATACGCAGTATTTT. Looking up the rest from reference TRBV28 and TRBJ2-3 gives the full variable domain: DVKVTQSSRYLVKRTGEKVFLECVQDMDHENMFWYRQDPGLGLRLIYFSYDVKMKEKGDIPEGYSVSREKKERFSLILESASTNQTSMYLCASSPSGRAEDTQYFGPGTRLTVL.

V usage is TRBV12-3 or TRBV12-4 and J usage is TRBJ2-3, with a tentative D call TRBD1 (7 bases). CDR3 length: 16 amino acids. Trimming took off 6 bases at V and 10 bases at J, with 26 bases between the two ends. DNA of the CDR3: TGTGCCAGCAGGGCGAGACAGGGAGGTTTTACGGATGCGCAGTATTTT. It specifies CASRARQGGFTDAQYF.

This clonotype has just a few counts. The chain links TRBV6-1 to TRBJ2-6, with D possibly matching TRBD2 (7 bases). CDR1 MNHNS and CDR2 SASEGT come from the germline V gene. The CDR3 runs to 18 residues. Trimming removed 7 bases from V and 0 bases from J, with 19 bases in between. CDR3 sequence: CASKGGAGHPSGANVLTF. CDR3 in DNA: TGTGCCAGCAAGGGGGGGGCAGGGCATCCCTCTGGGGCCAACGTCCTGACTTTC.

This clonotype was observed many times. The rearrangement links TRBV6-5 to TRBJ2-1; 10 positions agree with TRBD2. This CDR3 is built from 13 residues. Germline values: CDR1 MNHEY, CDR2 SVGAGI. After removal of 6 bases from V and 9 bases from J, the junction contained 5 bases not matched to a gene. The CDR3 sequence is CASSPRLAGEQFF. DNA for the CDR3: TGTGCCAGCAGCCCCAGACTAGCGGGTGAGCAGTTCTTC.

The chain uses TRBV28 and TRBJ2-1; D is possibly TRBD2 (5 bases). CDR3 length equals 16 residues. Germline V CDR1 and CDR2: MDHEN, SYDVKM. The V end was cut by 5 bases, the J end by 5 bases, with 19 bases between. This chain's CDR3 is CASSRGEAVGNNEQFF. CDR3 nucleotide sequence: TGTGCCAGCAGTCGGGGTGAGGCGGTGGGGAACAATGAGCAGTTCTTC.

This clonotype was seen only a few times. This rearrangement joins TRBV7-6 to TRBJ1-1, with 10 bases matching TRBD1. J lost 10 bases, V lost 5 bases, and 16 bases had no gene match. CDR1 is SGHVS and CDR2 is FNYEAQ in the germline V gene. The CDR3 sequence is 16 residues long. CDR3 in amino acids: CASSEGTGAPISPAFF. The CDR3 nucleotides are TGTGCCAGCAGCGAAGGGACAGGGGCTCCGATTAGTCCAGCTTTCTTT.

This clonotype was seen a few times. J is TRBJ2-3 and V is TRBV7-2, with 9 bases lining up with TRBD2. With 4 bases clipped from V and 7 bases from J, the junction kept 9 bases outside the gene matches. Germline assignment: CDR1 SGHTA and CDR2 FQGNSA. The CDR3 is made up of 15 amino acids. CDR3 in amino acids: CASSSSGTRGNTQYF. CDR3 nucleotides: TGTGCCAGCAGCTCTAGCGGGACCCGGGGAAATACGCAGTATTTT.

The V gene is TRBV28, the J gene TRBJ2-1, with D uncertain. The CDR3 is 12 amino acids. CDR1 and CDR2 (germline): MDHEN, SYDVKM. Trimming stripped 5 bases from V and 7 bases from J, with 9 bases between. The chain's CDR3 is CASSADWNEQFF. The CDR3 nucleotides read TGTGCCAGCAGTGCCGATTGGAATGAGCAGTTCTTC.

This chain connects TRBV9 to TRBJ2-1; TRBD2 aligns across 15 bases. This CDR3 region has 15 residues. Germline loops: CDR1 SGDLS, CDR2 YYNGEE. V was clipped by 3 bases and J by 15 bases; unmatched bases: 10. For the CDR3, the DNA is TGTGCCAGCAGCGAGTCGGGACTAGCGGGAGGAAGGGTGTTCTTC. Translation gives CASSESGLAGGRVFF.

This clonotype appeared a few times. The rearrangement uses TRBV20-1 and TRBJ2-1, with 12 bases that match TRBD2. The CDR3 contains 14 residues. V gave up 5 bases and J gave up 12 bases; unmatched junction bases: 11. Germline CDR1 and CDR2: DFQATT and SNEGSKA (reference sequence). The CDR3 here is CSAPRTSGNTVQFF. CDR3 in DNA: TGCAGTGCTCCCCGGACTAGCGGGAATACGGTGCAGTTCTTC.

This rearrangement joins TRBV28 to TRBJ2-3; 13 bases line up with TRBD2. Germline V gene data show CDR1 as MDHEN and CDR2 as SYDVKM. Trimming cost V 2 bases and J 5 bases; bases outside gene matches: 4. CDR3 length: 16 amino acids. The CDR3 region is CASSLRTSGSLDTQYF. In DNA form, the CDR3 reads TGTGCCAGCAGTTTACGGACTAGCGGGAGCTTAGATACGCAGTATTTT.

This clonotype was counted between two and nine times. The V and J genes are TRBV20-1 and TRBJ2-5; 7 positions agree with TRBD2. The CDR3 length is 14 residues. Germline V gene lookup returns CDR1 DFQATT and CDR2 SNEGSKA (reference sequence). Trimming at V came to 0 bases and at J to 5 bases, leaving 6 bases not matched to a gene. CDR3 nucleotides: TGCAGTGCTAGAGAGGGGGGAGGGGATGAGACCCAGTACTTC. Amino acids: CSAREGGGDETQYF.

The table lists this clonotype with a few counts. The rearrangement links TRBV21-1 to TRBJ2-4; the table's TRBD1 call for D was not verified on the DNA. TRBV21-1 counts as a pseudogene. The CDR3 totals 16 residues. CDR3 in amino acids: CASSGQGHLAKNIQYF. As DNA, the CDR3 is TGTGCCAGCAGCGGACAGGGACATCTAGCCAAAAACATTCAGTACTTC.

This clonotype has more than one count but fewer than ten. Its ends do not fully match the called genes, so a read error is possible. The J gene is TRBJ2-7, the V gene TRBV2, with TRBD1 as a possible D gene (6 bases). Germline V CDR1 and CDR2: SNHLY, FYNNEI. The CDR3 has 13 residues. CDR3 DNA sequence: TGTGCCAGCAGCACCGGGACATCTTACGGGCAGTACTTC. This gives the protein CASSTGTSYGQYF.

As for this clonotype: Possible read error: a much larger clone is one base away. V gene TRBV9 combines with J gene TRBJ2-1; 9 nucleotides agree with TRBD2. The CDR3 extends over 14 amino acids. The germline V gene has CDR1 SGDLS and CDR2 YYNGEE. V dropped 4 bases and J dropped 10; count of bases not matched to a gene: 9. In DNA, the CDR3 is TGTGCCAGCAGCCCGCAGACTAGCGGCTACGAGCAGTTCTTC. Its protein is CASSPQTSGYEQFF.

This clonotype was counted between two and nine times. The chain links TRBV4-1 to TRBJ2-7; TRBD1 matches at 9 bases. Germline V gene data show CDR1 as MGHRA and CDR2 as YSYEKL. This CDR3 is 16 amino acids long. J was trimmed by 2 bases and V by 3 bases; bases with no gene match: 8. This chain's CDR3 is CASSHPTGGNPYEQYF. The CDR3 DNA reads TGCGCCAGCAGCCACCCGACAGGGGGAAACCCCTACGAGCAGTACTTC.

The V and J genes are TRBV20-1 and TRBJ2-1, with 10 bases fitting TRBD2. V trimming: 4 bases; J trimming: 15 bases; junction bases outside the gene matches: 15. This CDR3 spans 14 amino acids. Germline V CDR1 and CDR2: DFQATT, SNEGSKA (reference sequence). The CDR3 DNA reads TGCAGTGCTAAATCCCAGGGAACTAGCGGGGAGTCGTTCTTC. Translating gives CSAKSQGTSGESFF.

In this sample, this clonotype turned up a few times. This chain uses TRBV5-6 with TRBJ2-7; 9 positions match TRBD1. V lost 0 bases to trimming and J lost 3 bases; unmatched junction nucleotides: 4. Looked up from germline, CDR1 is SGHDT and CDR2 is YYEEEE. The CDR3 is 15 residues long. CDR3 sequence (DNA): TGTGCCAGCAGCTTGGCCGGGACAGGGTTCTACGAGCAGTACTTC. This encodes CASSLAGTGFYEQYF.

On this clonotype itself: One junction end does not reproduce the germline sequence, and a read error may be involved. V gene TRBV9 combines with J gene TRBJ2-7, with 9 bases lining up with TRBD1. Germline CDR1 is SGDLS and CDR2 is YYNGEE. This CDR3 spans 15 amino acids. CDR3 DNA: TGTGCCAGCGGCGTAGGGGGGAGGACAGGGGACGAGCAGTACTTC. Protein sequence: CASGVGGRTGDEQYF.

This clonotype was seen more than once but under ten times. The chain couples TRBV7-9 to TRBJ2-5, with 8 positions matching TRBD2. The length of the CDR3 is 15 residues. The germline CDR1 and CDR2 sequences are SEHNR and FQNEAQ (reference sequence). With V trimmed by 4 bases and J by 4 bases, 8 bases remained unmatched. Written as DNA, the CDR3 is TGTGCCAGCAGCTCCCAAGGGCGGGGGGCAGAGACCCAGTACTTC. Protein: CASSSQGRGAETQYF.

This clonotype was seen more than once but under ten times. The chain has TRBV25-1 and TRBJ2-7, with TRBD1 identical over 8 bases. The CDR3 length is 14 residues. Trimming cost V 8 bases and J 2 bases; bases outside gene matches: 8. In germline, CDR1 is MGHDK, CDR2 SYGVNS. This CDR3 reads CASGLGQGPYEQYF. The CDR3 coding sequence is TGTGCCAGCGGACTCGGACAGGGACCCTACGAGCAGTACTTC.

This chain uses TRBV18 with TRBJ2-1; 7 positions agree with TRBD2. Germline-derived CDR1 and CDR2 are KGHSH and LQKENI. J lost 8 bases, V lost 2 bases, and 15 bases had no gene match. The CDR3 runs to 17 residues. The CDR3: CASSPESGMGDGDEQFF. Here the CDR3 DNA reads TGTGCCAGCTCACCAGAGAGCGGGATGGGGGATGGCGATGAGCAGTTCTTC.

This clonotype was seen a few times. J is TRBJ1-1 and V is TRBV5-1, with 8 bases identical to TRBD1. The ends lost 5 bases at V and 3 bases at J; junction bases unmatched: 9. The CDR3 has 15 residues. Germline V gene data show CDR1 as SGHRS and CDR2 as YFSETQ. This chain's CDR3 is CASSYVPGQDTEAFF. For the CDR3, the DNA is TGCGCCAGCAGTTATGTCCCGGGACAGGACACTGAAGCTTTCTTT.

This clonotype turned up a few times. The gene calls are TRBV20-1 and TRBJ2-5, with TRBD2 identical over 8 bases. This CDR3 is 13 amino acids long. J gave up 5 bases and V 1 base, and 3 bases lay outside the gene matches. Germline loops: CDR1 DFQATT, CDR2 SNEGSKA (reference sequence). The CDR3 loop is CSARVSGAETQYF. The DNA of the CDR3 is TGCAGTGCTAGAGTTAGCGGGGCCGAGACCCAGTACTTC.